The 10 T cell receptor beta chains given below trace back to one sample, sequenced in a study of blood T cell repertoires in COVID-19 (dated by TCRdb to the early 2020s). Libraries came from the immunoSEQ multiplex PCR assay. Held by TCRdb, this immuneACCESS table contains in-frame sequences only and omits some clones. Under half of the omission traces to an unresolved V gene where checked; the cause of the rest is unknown. This sample lists 150,000 to 200,000 clones; roughly 84% were detected once. The top ten clonotypes cover 1.5% to 1.7% of the sample. Source material: peripheral blood. These receptors all come from a human donor in a cohort sampled during active COVID-19.

This sequence joins TRBV5-4 and TRBJ1-1; D gene unclear. CDR1 and CDR2 from the germline V gene are SGHNT and YYREEE (reference sequence). The CDR3 has 18 residues. The V end was cut by 0 bases, the J end by 0 bases, with 18 bases between. In nucleotides, the CDR3 is TGTGCCAGCAGCTTGGGGCAGGAAGGCCTATTCTTGAACACTGAAGCTTTCTTT. Translated, it gives CASSLGQEGLFLNTEAFF.

V is TRBV6-1 and J is TRBJ1-5, with 7 bases lining up with TRBD1. This CDR3 has 18 residues. Unmatched junction bases numbered 14, after V lost 4 bases and J lost 2 bases. CDR1 is MNHNS, CDR2 SASEGT, per germline. DNA of the CDR3: TGTGCCAGCAGTGGGACAGGACCGGGATATTCGGGCAATCAGCCCCAGCATTTT. Translated, it gives CASSGTGPGYSGNQPQHF.

The chain employs TRBV9 and TRBJ2-7, with D tentatively TRBD2 (6 bases). V gave up 3 bases and J gave up 3 bases, with 13 bases separating them. CDR3 length: 14 amino acids. Germline V gives CDR1 SGDLS, CDR2 YYNGEE. CDR3 in amino acids: CASSARETDYEQYF. CDR3 in DNA: TGTGCCAGCAGCGCACGGGAGACTGACTACGAGCAGTACTTC. Based on the CDR3 plus reference TRBV9 and TRBJ2-7, the full variable domain is DSGVTQTPKHLITATGQRVTLRCSPRSGDLSVYWYQQSLDQGLQFLIQYYNGEERAKGNILERFSAQQFPDLHSELNLSSLELGDSALYFCASSARETDYEQYFGPGTRLTVT.

V and J are TRBV12-2 and TRBJ1-3; the D call TRBD1 from the table was never checked on the DNA. TRBV12-2 is an annotated pseudogene. This CDR3 contains 13 residues. The CDR3 nucleotides are TGTGCAAGTCGCTTACAGGGTAGAAACACCATATATTTT. Translated, it gives CASRLQGRNTIYF.

V is TRBV19 and J is TRBJ2-1; D gene unclear. Trimming took 1 base from V and 7 from J, leaving 8 bases between them. Germline CDR1 is LNHDA and CDR2 is SQIVND (reference sequence). The CDR3 is 13 residues long. The CDR3 DNA sequence: TGTGCCAGTAGTATAGTGCCGAGGAATGAGCAGTTCTTC. Encoded protein: CASSIVPRNEQFF.

V usage is TRBV7-3 and J usage is TRBJ2-2; unclear D gene. This CDR3 is built from 16 residues. The V gene lost 1 base and the J gene lost 0 bases, with 9 bases spanning the gap. The V gene's germline CDR1 is SGHTA and CDR2 FQGTGA. CDR3 DNA sequence: TGTGCCAGCAGCTTAAAGACAATCGCGAACACCGGGGAGCTGTTTTTT. It encodes CASSLKTIANTGELFF.

The CDR3 DNA follows: TGCGCCAGCAGCCCTGGACAGGGAGGGGGCACCGGGGAGCTGTTTTTT. Translation: CASSPGQGGGTGELFF. This chain joins TRBV5-1 and TRBJ2-2; possible D gene TRBD1, 8 bases. The CDR3 is made up of 16 amino acids. V was pared by 4 bases and J by 4 bases, with 17 bases between. Per germline, CDR1 SGHRS and CDR2 YFSETQ.

This chain uses TRBV2 with TRBJ2-7; maybe TRBD2 (7 bases). V was clipped by 7 bases and J by 2 bases, with 15 bases between them. The CDR3 has 14 residues. The V gene's germline CDR1 is SNHLY and CDR2 FYNNEI. The CDR3 DNA reads as TGTGCCAGCAAGGGGGACCGGGGGGCCTACGAGCAGTACTTC. Translating it yields CASKGDRGAYEQYF.

The chain combines TRBV4-1 with TRBJ2-7, with 8 bases fitting TRBD2. Germline V gene data show CDR1 as MGHRA and CDR2 as YSYEKL. J lost 0 bases, V lost 0 bases, and 7 bases had no gene match. The CDR3 consists of 17 residues. The CDR3 is CASSQDHGGGSSYEQYF. CDR3 DNA: TGCGCCAGCAGCCAAGATCACGGCGGGGGGAGCTCCTACGAGCAGTACTTC.

This sequence joins TRBV27 and TRBJ2-6, with a tentative D call TRBD2 (6 bases). V lost 5 bases and J lost 0, with 17 bases in between. The germline V gene has CDR1 MNHEY and CDR2 SMNVEV (reference sequence). The CDR3 totals 18 residues. The CDR3 DNA reads as TGTGCCAGCAGTCCCCACGATGGGAGGTCCTCTGGGGCCAACGTCCTGACTTTC. Translated: CASSPHDGRSSGANVLTF. Drawing the rest from reference TRBV27 and TRBJ2-6, the complete variable domain is EAQVTQNPRYLITVTGKKLTVTCSQNMNHEYMSWYRQDPGLGLRQIYYSMNVEVTDKGDVPEGYKVSRKEKRNFPLILESPSPNQTSLYFCASSPHDGRSSGANVLTFGAGSRLTVL.